This TCR beta chain comes out of a study of radiation and T cells in renal cell carcinoma. V was pared by 8 bases and J by 2 bases, with 8 bases of the junction left unmatched. Germline V gives CDR1 GTSNPN, CDR2 SVGIG (reference sequence). The CDR3 spans 14 residues. Method: immunoSEQ multiplex PCR; TCRdb's copy keeps in-frame clones and lacks some. Among 150,000 to 200,000 clones listed, about 87% were seen once. Time point described: blood 4 weeks post-SBRT, at nephrectomy. The treatment denotes: 15 Gy SBRT to primary tumor, nephrectomy 4 weeks later. Nephrectomy followed 15 Gy stereotactic body radiation by 4 weeks.

V is TRBV30 and J is TRBJ2-5, with TRBD2 matching over 10 bases. This sequence was found in a woman between 45 and 60 years old with renal cell carcinoma. The starting material was blood, obtained from a patient whose treatment included radiotherapy and nephrectomy. The CDR3 protein is CALWTSGEQETQYF. The DNA of the CDR3 is TGTGCCCTCTGGACTAGCGGCGAACAAGAGACCCAGTACTTC. Combining the CDR3 with reference TRBV30 and TRBJ2-5 gives the whole variable domain SQTIHQWPATLVQPVGSPLSLECTVEGTSNPNLYWYRQAAGRGLQLLFYSVGIGQISSEVPQNLSASRPQDRQFILSSKKLLLSDSGFYLCALWTSGEQETQYFGPGTRLLVL.